This is a list of T cell receptor beta chains from one sample in a study of T cells in pancreatic ductal adenocarcinoma. Measured with immunoSEQ multiplex PCR; TCRdb has only the in-frame clones, and not every one. This sample has 11,000 or so clones, with 86% found just once. The sequenced sample was PBMCs. These receptors all stem from a human donor with pancreatic ductal adenocarcinoma. The CDR3 runs from the conserved cysteine through the conserved F or W. A D gene is named only where the DNA matches it firmly. The size of a clone is reported for some rows only, either as once, few or many, or as a class for expanded clones.

d_call: -
j_call: TRBJ1-4
cdr3_length: 16
v_call: TRBV5-1
clone_size: -
cdr3_aa: CASSLEGMNPNEKLFF
cdr3_nt: TGCGCCAGCAGCTTGGAAGGGATGAACCCAAATGAAAAACTGTTTTTT

d_call: -
j_call: TRBJ1-1
cdr3_length: 14
v_call: TRBV18
clone_size: -
cdr3_aa: CASSPSQGHTEAFF
cdr3_nt: TGTGCCAGCTCACCAAGCCAGGGACACACTGAAGCTTTCTTT

d_call: TRBD2
j_call: TRBJ2-3
cdr3_length: 17
v_call: TRBV15
clone_size: -
cdr3_aa: CATSRDAAGGVIDTQYF
cdr3_nt: TGTGCCACCAGCAGAGATGCAGCCGGGGGGGTGATAGATACGCAGTATTTT

d_call: -
j_call: TRBJ2-6
cdr3_length: 17
v_call: TRBV7-8
clone_size: -
cdr3_aa: CASSSLGRYSGANVLTF
cdr3_nt: TGTGCCAGCAGCTCCTTGGGCCGATACTCTGGGGCCAACGTCCTGACTTTC

d_call: -
j_call: TRBJ2-7
cdr3_length: 14
v_call: TRBV6-5
clone_size: -
cdr3_aa: CASSYGQGLGEQYF
cdr3_nt: TGTGCCAGCAGTTACGGGCAGGGGTTAGGCGAGCAGTACTTC

d_call: -
j_call: TRBJ1-5
cdr3_length: 11
v_call: TRBV6-1
clone_size: -
cdr3_aa: CASSVGQPQHF
cdr3_nt: TGTGCCAGCAGTGTCGGTCAGCCCCAGCATTTT

d_call: -
j_call: TRBJ2-4
cdr3_length: 13
v_call: TRBV18
clone_size: few
cdr3_aa: CASSPGRQNIQYF
cdr3_nt: TGTGCCAGCTCCCCGGGCCGACAAAACATTCAGTACTTC

d_call: TRBD1
j_call: TRBJ1-1
cdr3_length: 12
v_call: TRBV5-1
clone_size: -
cdr3_aa: CASSLDRGEAFF
cdr3_nt: TGCGCCAGCAGCTTGGACAGGGGAGAAGCTTTCTTT

d_call: -
j_call: TRBJ1-3
cdr3_length: 15
v_call: TRBV5-5
clone_size: once
cdr3_aa: CASSPRTSVGNTIYF
cdr3_nt: TGTGCCAGCAGCCCGAGGACGTCAGTCGGAAACACCATATATTTT

d_call: -
j_call: TRBJ2-3
cdr3_length: 15
v_call: TRBV11-2
clone_size: -
cdr3_aa: CASTLKDAVTDTQYF
cdr3_nt: TGTGCCAGCACCCTCAAGGACGCGGTCACAGATACGCAGTATTTT

d_call: -
j_call: TRBJ1-2
cdr3_length: 15
v_call: TRBV18
clone_size: -
cdr3_aa: CASSLEGATLLGYTF
cdr3_nt: TGTGCCAGCTCCCTAGAAGGGGCCACACTTTTAGGCTACACCTTC

d_call: TRBD2
j_call: TRBJ2-5
cdr3_length: 15
v_call: TRBV18
clone_size: -
cdr3_aa: CASSPGSGGRETQYF
cdr3_nt: TGTGCCAGCTCACCAGGTAGCGGGGGGCGAGAGACCCAGTACTTC

d_call: -
j_call: TRBJ2-7
cdr3_length: 15
v_call: TRBV5-1
clone_size: once
cdr3_aa: CASARFSGNSYEQYF
cdr3_nt: TGCGCCAGCGCTCGCTTTTCGGGCAACTCCTACGAGCAGTACTTC

d_call: -
j_call: TRBJ1-5
cdr3_length: 19
v_call: TRBV7-9
clone_size: -
cdr3_aa: CASSLGQGPRFYSNQPQHF
cdr3_nt: TGTGCCAGCAGCTTAGGGCAGGGTCCCCGATTTTATAGCAATCAGCCCCAGCATTTT

d_call: TRBD1
j_call: TRBJ2-5
cdr3_length: 15
v_call: TRBV4-1
clone_size: -
cdr3_aa: CASSQPDRVGETQYF
cdr3_nt: TGCGCCAGCAGCCAGCCCGACAGGGTTGGTGAGACCCAGTACTTC

d_call: -
j_call: TRBJ1-1
cdr3_length: 13
v_call: TRBV2
clone_size: -
cdr3_aa: CASTGESGTEAFF
cdr3_nt: TGTGCCAGCACGGGGGAAAGTGGTACTGAAGCTTTCTTT

d_call: -
j_call: TRBJ2-1
cdr3_length: 12
v_call: TRBV6-6
clone_size: -
cdr3_aa: CASSYQSNEQFF
cdr3_nt: TGTGCCAGCAGTTACCAGTCAAATGAGCAGTTCTTC

d_call: -
j_call: TRBJ1-4
cdr3_length: 14
v_call: TRBV5-1
clone_size: -
cdr3_aa: CASRAGTTNEKLFF
cdr3_nt: TGCGCCAGCAGGGCCGGGACAACTAATGAAAAACTGTTTTTT

d_call: TRBD1
j_call: TRBJ1-3
cdr3_length: 15
v_call: TRBV6-5
clone_size: few
cdr3_aa: CASRLTGGSGNTIYF
cdr3_nt: TGTGCCAGCCGACTTACAGGGGGCTCTGGAAACACCATATATTTT